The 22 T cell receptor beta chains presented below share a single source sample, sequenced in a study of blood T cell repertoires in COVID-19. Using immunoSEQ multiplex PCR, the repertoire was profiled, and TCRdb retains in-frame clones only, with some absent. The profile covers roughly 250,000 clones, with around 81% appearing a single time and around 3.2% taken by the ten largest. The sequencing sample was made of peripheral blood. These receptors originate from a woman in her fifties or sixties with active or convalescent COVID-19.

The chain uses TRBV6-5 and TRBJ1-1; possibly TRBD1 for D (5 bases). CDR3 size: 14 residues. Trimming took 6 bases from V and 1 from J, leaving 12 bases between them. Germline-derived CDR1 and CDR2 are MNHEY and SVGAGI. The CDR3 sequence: CASSSDTWNTEAFF. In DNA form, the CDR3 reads TGTGCCAGCAGCTCGGACACCTGGAACACTGAAGCTTTCTTT.

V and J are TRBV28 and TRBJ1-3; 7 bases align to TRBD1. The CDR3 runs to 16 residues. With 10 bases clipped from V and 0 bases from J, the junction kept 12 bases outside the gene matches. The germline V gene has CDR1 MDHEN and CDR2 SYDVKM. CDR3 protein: CATINSGQISGNTIYF. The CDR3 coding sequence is TGTGCCACCATCAACTCGGGACAGATCTCTGGAAACACCATATATTTT.

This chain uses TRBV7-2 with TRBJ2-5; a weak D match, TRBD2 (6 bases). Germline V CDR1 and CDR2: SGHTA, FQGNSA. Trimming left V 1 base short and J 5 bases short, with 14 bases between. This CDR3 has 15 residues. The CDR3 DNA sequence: TGTGCCAGCAGCTTAGGGTTTCCAGGGAGGGAGACCCAGTACTTC. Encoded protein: CASSLGFPGRETQYF.

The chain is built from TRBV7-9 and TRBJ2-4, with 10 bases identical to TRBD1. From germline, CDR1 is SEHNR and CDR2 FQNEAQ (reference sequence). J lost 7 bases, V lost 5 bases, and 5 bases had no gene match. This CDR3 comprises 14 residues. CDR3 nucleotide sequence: TGTGCCAGCAGCCCACAGGGACAGGGGAACATTCAGTACTTC. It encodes CASSPQGQGNIQYF.

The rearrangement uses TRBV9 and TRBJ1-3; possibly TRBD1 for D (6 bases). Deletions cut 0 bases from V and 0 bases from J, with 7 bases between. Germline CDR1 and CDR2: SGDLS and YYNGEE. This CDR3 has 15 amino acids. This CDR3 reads CASSVGQDSGNTIYF. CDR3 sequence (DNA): TGTGCCAGCAGCGTAGGACAGGACTCTGGAAACACCATATATTTT. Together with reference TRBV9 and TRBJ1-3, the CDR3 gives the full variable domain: DSGVTQTPKHLITATGQRVTLRCSPRSGDLSVYWYQQSLDQGLQFLIQYYNGEERAKGNILERFSAQQFPDLHSELNLSSLELGDSALYFCASSVGQDSGNTIYFGEGSWLTVV.

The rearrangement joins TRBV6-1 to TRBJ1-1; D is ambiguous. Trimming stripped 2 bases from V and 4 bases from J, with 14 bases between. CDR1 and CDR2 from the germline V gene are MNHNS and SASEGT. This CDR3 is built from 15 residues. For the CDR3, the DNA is TGTGCCAGCAGTGAACGGGCACCCCGGGGCACTGAAGCTTTCTTT. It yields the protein CASSERAPRGTEAFF.

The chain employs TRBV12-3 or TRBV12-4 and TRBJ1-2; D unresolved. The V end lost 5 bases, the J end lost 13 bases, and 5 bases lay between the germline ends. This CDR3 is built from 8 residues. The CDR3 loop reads CASSPSTF. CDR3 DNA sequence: TGTGCCAGCAGTCCGTCCACCTTC.

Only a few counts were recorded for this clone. CDR3 sequence reads: CASSEKGRNYGYTF. The CDR3 DNA reads TGTGCCAGCAGTGAAAAGGGGCGAAACTATGGCTACACCTTC. This chain joins TRBV2 and TRBJ1-2, with D perhaps matching TRBD1 (5 bases). CDR1 is SNHLY and CDR2 is FYNNEI in the germline V gene. This CDR3 has 14 residues. V was cut by 2 bases and J by 2 bases, with 9 bases left in between.

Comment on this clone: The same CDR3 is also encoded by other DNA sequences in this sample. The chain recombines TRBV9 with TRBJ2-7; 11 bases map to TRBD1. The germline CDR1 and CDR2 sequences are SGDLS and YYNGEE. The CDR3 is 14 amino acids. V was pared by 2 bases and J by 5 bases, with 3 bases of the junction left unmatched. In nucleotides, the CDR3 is TGTGCCAGCAGCGTTGGACAGGGGGCGAACGAGCAGTACTTC. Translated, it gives CASSVGQGANEQYF.

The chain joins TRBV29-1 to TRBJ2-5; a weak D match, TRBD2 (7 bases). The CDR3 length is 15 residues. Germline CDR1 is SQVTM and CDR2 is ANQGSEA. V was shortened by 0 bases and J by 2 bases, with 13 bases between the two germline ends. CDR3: CSVEDSRGGQETQYF. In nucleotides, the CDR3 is TGCAGCGTTGAAGATAGTAGGGGGGGACAAGAGACCCAGTACTTC.

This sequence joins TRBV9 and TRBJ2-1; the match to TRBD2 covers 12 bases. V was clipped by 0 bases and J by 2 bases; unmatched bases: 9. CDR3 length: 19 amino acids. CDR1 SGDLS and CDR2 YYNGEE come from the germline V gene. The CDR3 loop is CASSVAASGGAAPYNEQFF. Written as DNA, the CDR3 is TGTGCCAGCAGCGTAGCGGCTAGCGGGGGGGCCGCCCCCTACAATGAGCAGTTCTTC.

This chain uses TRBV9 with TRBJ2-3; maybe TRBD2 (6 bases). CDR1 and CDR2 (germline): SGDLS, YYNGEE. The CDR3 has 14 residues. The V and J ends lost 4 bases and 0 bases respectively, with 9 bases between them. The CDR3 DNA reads TGTGCCAGCAGCCTCGGGACTAGCACAGATACGCAGTATTTT. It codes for CASSLGTSTDTQYF.

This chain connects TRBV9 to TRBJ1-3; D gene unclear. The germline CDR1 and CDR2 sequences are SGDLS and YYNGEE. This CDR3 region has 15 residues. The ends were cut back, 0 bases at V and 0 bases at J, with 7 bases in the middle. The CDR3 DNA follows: TGTGCCAGCAGCGTAGACTCCTTCTCTGGAAACACCATATATTTT. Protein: CASSVDSFSGNTIYF.

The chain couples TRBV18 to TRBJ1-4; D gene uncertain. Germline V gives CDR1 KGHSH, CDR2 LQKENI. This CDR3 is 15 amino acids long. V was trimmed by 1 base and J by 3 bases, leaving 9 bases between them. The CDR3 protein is CASSPQALANEKLFF. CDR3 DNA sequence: TGTGCCAGCTCACCACAAGCATTGGCTAATGAAAAACTGTTTTTT.

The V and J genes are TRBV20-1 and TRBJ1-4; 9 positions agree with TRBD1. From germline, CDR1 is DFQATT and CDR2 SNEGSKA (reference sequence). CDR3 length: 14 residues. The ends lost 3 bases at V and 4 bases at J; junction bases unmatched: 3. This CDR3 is CSASRQGVNEKLFF. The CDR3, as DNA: TGCAGTGCTAGTCGACAGGGGGTTAATGAAAAACTGTTTTTT.

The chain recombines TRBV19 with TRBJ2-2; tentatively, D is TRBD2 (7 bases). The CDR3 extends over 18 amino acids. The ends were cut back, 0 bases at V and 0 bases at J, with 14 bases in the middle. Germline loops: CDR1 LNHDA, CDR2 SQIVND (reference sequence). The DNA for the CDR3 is TGTGCCAGTAGTATAGATCTCGGCGGGGGCGCGAACACCGGGGAGCTGTTTTTT. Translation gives CASSIDLGGGANTGELFF.

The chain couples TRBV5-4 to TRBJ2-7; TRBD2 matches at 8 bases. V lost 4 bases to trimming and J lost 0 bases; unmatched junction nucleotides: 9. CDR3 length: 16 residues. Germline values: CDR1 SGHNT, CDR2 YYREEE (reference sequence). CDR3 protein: CASSPGGVGISYEQYF. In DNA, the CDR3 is TGTGCCAGCAGCCCGGGGGGGGTCGGTATCTCCTACGAGCAGTACTTC.

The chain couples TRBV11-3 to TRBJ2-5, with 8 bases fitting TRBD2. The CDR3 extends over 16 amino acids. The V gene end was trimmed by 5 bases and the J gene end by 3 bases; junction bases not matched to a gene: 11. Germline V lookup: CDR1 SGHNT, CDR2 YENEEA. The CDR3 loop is CASSRGTSRGEETQYF. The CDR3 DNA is TGTGCCAGCAGCCGGGGGACTAGTAGAGGCGAAGAGACCCAGTACTTC.

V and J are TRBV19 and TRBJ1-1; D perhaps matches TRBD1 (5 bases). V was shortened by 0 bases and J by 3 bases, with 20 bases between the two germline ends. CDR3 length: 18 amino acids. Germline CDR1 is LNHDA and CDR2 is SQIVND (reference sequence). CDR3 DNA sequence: TGTGCCAGTAGTATAGATGCGGCAGGGATTATGTCCCACACTGAAGCTTTCTTT. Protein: CASSIDAAGIMSHTEAFF.

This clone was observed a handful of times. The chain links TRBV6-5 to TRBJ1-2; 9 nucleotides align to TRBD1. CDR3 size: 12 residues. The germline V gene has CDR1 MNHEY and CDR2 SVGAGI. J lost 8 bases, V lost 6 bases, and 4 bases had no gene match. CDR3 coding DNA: TGTGCCAGCAGGACAACAGGGGGCGGCTACACCTTC. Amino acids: CASRTTGGGYTF.

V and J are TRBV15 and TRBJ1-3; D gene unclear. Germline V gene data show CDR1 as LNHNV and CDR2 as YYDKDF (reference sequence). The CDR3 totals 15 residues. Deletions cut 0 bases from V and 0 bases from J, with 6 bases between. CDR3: CATSRDGSSGNTIYF. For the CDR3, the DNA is TGTGCCACCAGCAGAGATGGGAGCTCTGGAAACACCATATATTTT.

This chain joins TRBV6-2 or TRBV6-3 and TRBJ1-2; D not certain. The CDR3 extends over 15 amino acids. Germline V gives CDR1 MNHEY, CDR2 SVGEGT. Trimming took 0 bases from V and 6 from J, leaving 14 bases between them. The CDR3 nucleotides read TGTGCCAGCAGTTACTCTACGACACAACTGGATGGCTACACCTTC. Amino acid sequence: CASSYSTTQLDGYTF.